Listed below are T cell receptor beta chains from one sample, sequenced in a study of breast tumors, draining lymph nodes, adjacent tissues. One entry per CDR3 protein, called by TCRdb with MiXCR from the multiplex PCR reads. The table has approximately 230,000 distinct CDR3 sequences, 30% to 35% seen once. The sequenced material came from axillary lymph node tissue. All receptors come from a female donor with breast cancer. Some clones in this sample may be carry-over from other donors' samples. Each CDR3 is given with its conserved first and last residue.

v_call,cdr3_aa
TRBV5-1,CASIGASGIRTDTQYF
TRBV24-1,CATSATGASNQPQHF
TRBV24-1,CARDRGIQETQYF
TRBV11-3,CASSQRQGHGGANVLTF
TRBV20-1,CSAETSGALAQYF
TRBV24-1,CATQGQGNTGELFF
TRBV7-9,CASSSGLAGGKETQYF
TRBV19,CASSRGGFTDTQYF
TRBV7-2,CASDLAGDRLTDTQYF
TRBV10-2,CASSERDRAGQPQHF
TRBV24-1,CASSPKGTGELFF
TRBV7-2,CASSLALAANTGELFF
TRBV7-9,CASSRPGSETQYF
TRBV10-3,CAISERDTGGNTIYF
TRBV19,CASSGFSNQPQHF
TRBV5-1,CASSLEAVHTQYF
TRBV5-1,CASSLTSGTLGHEQFF
TRBV12-1,CASSLWTSGNTDTQYF
TRBV7-9,CARAPRRGNKQFF
TRBV29-1,CSLEGGSDHEQYF
TRBV3-1,CASSQTRGLGPQHF
TRBV12-3/TRBV12-4,CASSYSNQPQHF
TRBV20-1,CSARPQGAWGNNQPQHF
TRBV15,CATSGLEGGVRYTF
TRBV20-1,CSARVGSNQPQHF
TRBV5-5,CASSLAGGAVPYGYTF
TRBV5-4,CASSLAGAQPTGELFF
TRBV10-3,CAISESGELFF
TRBV11-2,CASSFDRTIRQGSNEQFF
TRBV11-2,CASSETSGAETQYF
TRBV6-2/TRBV6-3,CASRHDSRSGYTF
TRBV27,CASKGSSGNTIYF
TRBV7-2,CASSSYRAVNSPLHF
TRBV5-1,CASSRGQEPGYGYTF
TRBV7-2,CASSLGETSGGQETQYF
TRBV9,CASSVDAGRRNTIYF
TRBV6-6,CASTKLRNPTDTQYF
TRBV11-3,CASSLDIGPPGGSPLHF
TRBV6-1,CASSDGTSGTTDTQYF
TRBV28,CATLAGRTGELFF
TRBV11-3,CASSFLLRGDNEQFF
TRBV9,CASSVEGSDSYEQYF
TRBV7-2,CASSPFISGQGYGYTF
TRBV7-3,CASSLGTSGGNETQYF
TRBV29-1,CSLLQSSYNSPLHF
TRBV7-2,CASSKTSGGSGEQYF
TRBV20-1,CSASSDREGQPQHF
TRBV11-2,CASSPKTSGIYQETQYF
TRBV7-2,CASSSLGLGNTIYF
TRBV7-9,CASSITWEGTETFF